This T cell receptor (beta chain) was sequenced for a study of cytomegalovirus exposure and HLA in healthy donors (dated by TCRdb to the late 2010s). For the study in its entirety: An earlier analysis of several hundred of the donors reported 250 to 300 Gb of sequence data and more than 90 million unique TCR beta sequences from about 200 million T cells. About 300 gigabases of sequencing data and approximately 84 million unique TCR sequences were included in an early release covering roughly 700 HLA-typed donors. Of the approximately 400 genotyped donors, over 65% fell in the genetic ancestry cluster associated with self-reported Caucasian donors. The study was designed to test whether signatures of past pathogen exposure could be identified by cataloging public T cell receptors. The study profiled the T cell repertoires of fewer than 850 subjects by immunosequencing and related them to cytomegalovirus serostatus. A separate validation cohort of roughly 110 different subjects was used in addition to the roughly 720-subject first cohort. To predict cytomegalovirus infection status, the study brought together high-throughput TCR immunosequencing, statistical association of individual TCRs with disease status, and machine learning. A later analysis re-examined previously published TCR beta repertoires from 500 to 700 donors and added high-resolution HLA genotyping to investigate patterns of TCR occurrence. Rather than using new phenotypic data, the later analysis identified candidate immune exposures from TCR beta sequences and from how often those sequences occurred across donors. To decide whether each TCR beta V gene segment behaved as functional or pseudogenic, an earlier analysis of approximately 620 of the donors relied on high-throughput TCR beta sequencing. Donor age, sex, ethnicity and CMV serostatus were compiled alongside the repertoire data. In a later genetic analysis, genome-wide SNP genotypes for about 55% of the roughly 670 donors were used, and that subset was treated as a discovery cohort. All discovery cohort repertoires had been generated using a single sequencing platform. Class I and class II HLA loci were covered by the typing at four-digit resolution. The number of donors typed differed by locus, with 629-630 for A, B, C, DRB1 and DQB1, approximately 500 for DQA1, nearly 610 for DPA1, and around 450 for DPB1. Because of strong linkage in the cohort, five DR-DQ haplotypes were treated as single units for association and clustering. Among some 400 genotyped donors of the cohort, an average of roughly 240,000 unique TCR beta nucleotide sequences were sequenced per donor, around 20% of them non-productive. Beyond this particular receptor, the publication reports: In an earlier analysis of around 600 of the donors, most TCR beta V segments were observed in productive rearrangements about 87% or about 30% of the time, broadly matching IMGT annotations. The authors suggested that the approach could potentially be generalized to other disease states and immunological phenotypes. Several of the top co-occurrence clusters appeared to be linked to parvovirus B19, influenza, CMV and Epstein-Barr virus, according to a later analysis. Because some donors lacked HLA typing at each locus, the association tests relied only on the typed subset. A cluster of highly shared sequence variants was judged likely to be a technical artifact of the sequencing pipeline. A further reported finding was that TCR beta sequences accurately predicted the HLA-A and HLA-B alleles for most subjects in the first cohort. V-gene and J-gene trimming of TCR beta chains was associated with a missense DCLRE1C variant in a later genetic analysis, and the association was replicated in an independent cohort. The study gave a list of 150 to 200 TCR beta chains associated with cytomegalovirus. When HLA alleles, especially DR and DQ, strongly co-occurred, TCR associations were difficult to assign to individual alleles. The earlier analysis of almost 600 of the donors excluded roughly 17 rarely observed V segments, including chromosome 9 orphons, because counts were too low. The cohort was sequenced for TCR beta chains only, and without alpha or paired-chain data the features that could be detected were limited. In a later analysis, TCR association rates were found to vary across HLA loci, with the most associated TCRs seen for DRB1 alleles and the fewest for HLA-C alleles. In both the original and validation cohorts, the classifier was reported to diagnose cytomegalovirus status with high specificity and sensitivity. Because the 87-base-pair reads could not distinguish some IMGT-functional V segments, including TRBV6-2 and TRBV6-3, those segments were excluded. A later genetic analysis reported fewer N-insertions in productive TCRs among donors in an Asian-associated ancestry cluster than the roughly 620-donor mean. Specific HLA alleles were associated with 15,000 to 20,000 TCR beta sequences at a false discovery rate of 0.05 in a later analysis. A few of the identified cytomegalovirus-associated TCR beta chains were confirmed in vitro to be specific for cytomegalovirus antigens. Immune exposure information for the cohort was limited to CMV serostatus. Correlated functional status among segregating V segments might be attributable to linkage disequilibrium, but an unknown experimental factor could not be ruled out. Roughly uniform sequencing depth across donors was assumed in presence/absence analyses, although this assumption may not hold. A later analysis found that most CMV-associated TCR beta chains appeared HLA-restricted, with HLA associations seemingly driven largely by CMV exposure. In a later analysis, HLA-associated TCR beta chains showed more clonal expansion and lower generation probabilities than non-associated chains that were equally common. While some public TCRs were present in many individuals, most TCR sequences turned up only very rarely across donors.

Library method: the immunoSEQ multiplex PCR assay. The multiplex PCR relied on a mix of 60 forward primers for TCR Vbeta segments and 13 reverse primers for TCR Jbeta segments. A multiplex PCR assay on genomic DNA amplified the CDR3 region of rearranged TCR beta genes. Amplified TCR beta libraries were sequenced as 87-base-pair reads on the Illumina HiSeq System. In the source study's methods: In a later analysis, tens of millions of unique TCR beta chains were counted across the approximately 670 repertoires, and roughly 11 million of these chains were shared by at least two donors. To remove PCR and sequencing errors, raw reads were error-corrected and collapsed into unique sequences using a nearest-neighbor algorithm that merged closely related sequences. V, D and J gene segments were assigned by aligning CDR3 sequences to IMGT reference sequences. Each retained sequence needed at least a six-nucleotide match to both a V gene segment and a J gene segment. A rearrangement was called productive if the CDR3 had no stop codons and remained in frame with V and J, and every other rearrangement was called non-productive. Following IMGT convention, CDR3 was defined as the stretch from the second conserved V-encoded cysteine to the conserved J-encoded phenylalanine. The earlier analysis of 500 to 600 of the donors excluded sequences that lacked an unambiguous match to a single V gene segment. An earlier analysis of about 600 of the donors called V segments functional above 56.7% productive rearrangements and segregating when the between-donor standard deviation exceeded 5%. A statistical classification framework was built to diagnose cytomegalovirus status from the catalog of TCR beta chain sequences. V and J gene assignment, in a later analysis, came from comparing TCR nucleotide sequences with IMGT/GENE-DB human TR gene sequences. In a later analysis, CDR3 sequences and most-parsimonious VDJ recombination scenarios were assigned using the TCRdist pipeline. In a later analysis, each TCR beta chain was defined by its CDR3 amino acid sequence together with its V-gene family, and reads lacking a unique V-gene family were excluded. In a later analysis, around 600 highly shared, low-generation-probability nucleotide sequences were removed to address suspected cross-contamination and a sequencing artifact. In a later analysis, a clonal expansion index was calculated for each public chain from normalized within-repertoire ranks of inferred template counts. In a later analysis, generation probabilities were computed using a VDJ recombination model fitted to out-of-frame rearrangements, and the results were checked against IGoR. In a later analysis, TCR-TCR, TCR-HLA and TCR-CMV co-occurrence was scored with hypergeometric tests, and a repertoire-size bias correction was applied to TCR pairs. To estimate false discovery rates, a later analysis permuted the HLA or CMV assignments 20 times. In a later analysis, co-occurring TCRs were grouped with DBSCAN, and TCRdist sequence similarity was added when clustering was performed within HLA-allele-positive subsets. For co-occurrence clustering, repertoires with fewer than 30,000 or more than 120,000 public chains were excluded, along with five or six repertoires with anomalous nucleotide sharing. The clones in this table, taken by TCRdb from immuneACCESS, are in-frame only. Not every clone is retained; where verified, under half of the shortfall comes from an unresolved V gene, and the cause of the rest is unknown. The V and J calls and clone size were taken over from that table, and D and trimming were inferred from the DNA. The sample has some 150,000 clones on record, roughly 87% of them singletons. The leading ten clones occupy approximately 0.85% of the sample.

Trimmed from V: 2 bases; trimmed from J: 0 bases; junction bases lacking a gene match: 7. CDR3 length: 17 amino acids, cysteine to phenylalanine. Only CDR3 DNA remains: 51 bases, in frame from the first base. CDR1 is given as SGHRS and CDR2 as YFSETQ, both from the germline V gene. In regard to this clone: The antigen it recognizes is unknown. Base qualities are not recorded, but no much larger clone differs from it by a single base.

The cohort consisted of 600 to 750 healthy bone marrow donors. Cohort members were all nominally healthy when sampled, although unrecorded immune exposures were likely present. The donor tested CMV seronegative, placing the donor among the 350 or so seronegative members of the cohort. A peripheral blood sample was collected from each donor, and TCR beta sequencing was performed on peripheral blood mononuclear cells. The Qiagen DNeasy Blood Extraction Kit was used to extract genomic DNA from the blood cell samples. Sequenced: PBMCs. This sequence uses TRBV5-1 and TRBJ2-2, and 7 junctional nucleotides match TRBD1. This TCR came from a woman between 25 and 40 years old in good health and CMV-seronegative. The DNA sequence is TGCGCCAGCAGCTTACCTAGGGACAGCGCGAACACCGGGGAGCTGTTTTTT. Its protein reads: CASSLPRDSANTGELFF.